The 19 T cell receptor beta chains reported below all come from one sample, sequenced in a study of T-cell reconstitution after alpha-beta-depleted transplantation in children. Unique molecular identifiers tagged the TCRbeta library. MiXCR was run by TCRdb on the PCR reads, yielding one entry per CDR3 protein. The sample includes about 210,000 distinct CDR3 sequences, around a sixth seen only once; the top ten take about 41%. Sequencing was performed on PBMCs, mostly from graft donor cells, taken 360 days after TCRalphabeta/CD19-depleted stem cell transplant. The source is a male patient between 2 and 15 years old who had a stem cell transplant for acute lymphoblastic leukemia, so the T cells may come from the graft donor.

In its sample, this clonotype was seen a few times. Mismatch with germline at one junction end may stem from a read error. The chain carries TRBV27 and TRBJ2-7; 8 nucleotides line up with TRBD2. This CDR3 is 13 amino acids long. The V gene's germline CDR1 is MNHEY and CDR2 SMNVEV (reference sequence). Here the CDR3 reads CASSSSGGYEQYF. The CDR3, as DNA: TGCGCCAGCAGCTCCAGCGGGGGTTACGAGCAGTACTTC.

The V call is TRBV6-2 or TRBV6-3, the J call TRBJ2-1; D is unclear. Trimming stripped 6 bases from V and 1 base from J, with 13 bases between. CDR3 length: 15 amino acids. CDR1 MNHEY and CDR2 SVGEGT come from the germline V gene. The CDR3 spells CASSLIRGSYNEQFF. The CDR3 DNA sequence: TGTGCCAGCAGCCTAATTAGAGGATCCTACAATGAGCAGTTCTTC.

This clonotype has more than one count but fewer than ten. The chain joins TRBV6-6 to TRBJ1-5, with a weak D call TRBD1 (5 bases). V lost 1 base to trimming and J lost 8 bases, with 9 bases between them. CDR3 length: 13 residues. The germline V gene has CDR1 MNHNY and CDR2 SVGAGI (reference sequence). The CDR3 loop reads CASSYWQGEPQHF. The CDR3 DNA reads TGTGCCAGCAGTTACTGGCAGGGCGAGCCCCAGCATTTT.

This clonotype has at least ten counts. The genes are TRBV4-2 and TRBJ2-7; TRBD1 agrees at 11 bases. With 0 bases clipped from V and 2 bases from J, the junction kept 3 bases outside the gene matches. The germline V gene has CDR1 LGHNA and CDR2 YNFKEQ. CDR3 length: 16 residues. This CDR3 is CASSQEVGQGAYEQYF. CDR3 bases: TGTGCCAGCAGCCAAGAGGTGGGACAGGGGGCCTACGAGCAGTACTTC.

This clonotype has a handful of counts. V is TRBV5-1 and J is TRBJ2-7, with 7 bases identical to TRBD1. V was clipped by 4 bases and J by 1 base; unmatched bases: 5. Germline CDR1 is SGHRS and CDR2 is YFSETQ. The CDR3 totals 14 residues. The CDR3 is CASSPDRSSYEQYF. CDR3 nucleotides: TGCGCCAGCAGCCCGGACAGGAGTTCCTACGAGCAGTACTTC.

V and J are TRBV13 and TRBJ2-7; a possible D gene is TRBD2 (5 bases). Germline V gives CDR1 PRHDT, CDR2 FYEKMQ (reference sequence). The V end was cut by 4 bases, the J end by 3 bases, with 13 bases between. The CDR3 has 14 residues. The CDR3 DNA follows: TGTGCCAGCAGCTACGGGATCCATAGCTACGAGCAGTACTTC. This translates into CASSYGIHSYEQYF.

Many counts were recorded for this clonotype. V and J are TRBV12-3 or TRBV12-4 and TRBJ1-4; 9 bases fit TRBD1. V was clipped by 3 bases and J by 1 base; unmatched bases: 6. There are 17 residues in the CDR3. CDR3 sequence: CASSFGDRVGTNEKLFF. The CDR3 region has the DNA TGTGCCAGCAGTTTCGGGGACAGGGTCGGAACTAATGAAAAACTGTTTTTT.

The V gene is TRBV7-2, the J gene TRBJ1-1; weak D call: TRBD1 (5 bases). Germline V gene sequence: CDR1 SGHTA, CDR2 FQGNSA. The CDR3 sequence is 15 residues long. The V and J ends lost 0 bases and 3 bases respectively, with 11 bases between them. CDR3 in amino acids: CASSLASRVDTEAFF. The DNA of the CDR3 is TGTGCCAGCAGCTTAGCGTCCAGGGTAGACACTGAAGCTTTCTTT.

This clonotype was observed many times. The chain joins TRBV5-1 to TRBJ2-1; 9 bases fit TRBD2. CDR3 length: 15 residues. Trimming removed 0 bases from V and 3 bases from J; junction bases left unmatched: 1. Per the germline V gene, CDR1 is SGHRS and CDR2 is YFSETQ. CDR3 in DNA: TGCGCCAGCAGCTTGGTTAGCGGGGGCTACAATGAGCAGTTCTTC. This translates into CASSLVSGGYNEQFF. Filled out from reference TRBV5-1 and TRBJ2-1, the complete variable domain reads KAGVTQTPRYLIKTRGQQVTLSCSPISGHRSVSWYQQTPGQGLQFLFEYFSETQRNKGNFPGRFSGRQFSNSRSEMNVSTLELGDSALYLCASSLVSGGYNEQFFGPGTRLTVL.

This chain links TRBV29-1 with TRBJ2-5; D not certain. This CDR3 is 14 amino acids long. With 0 bases removed from V and 1 base from J, the gap between germline ends came to 9 bases. The V gene's germline CDR1 is SQVTM and CDR2 ANQGSEA. The CDR3 coding sequence is TGCAGCGTTGAAGATCGGGCAGTCCAAGAGACCCAGTACTTC. Its protein is CSVEDRAVQETQYF. The complete variable domain, with remaining parts taken from reference TRBV29-1 and TRBJ2-5, reads SAVISQKPSRDICQRGTSLTIQCQVDSQVTMMFWYRQQPGQSLTLIATANQGSEATYESGFVIDKFPISRPNLTFSTLTVSNMSPEDSSIYLCSVEDRAVQETQYFGPGTRLLVL.

The chain has TRBV2 and TRBJ1-1; no clear D. Looked up from germline, CDR1 is SNHLY and CDR2 is FYNNEI. V lost 8 bases to trimming and J lost 1 base, with 8 bases between them. The CDR3 extends over 12 amino acids. The CDR3 here is CASVRENTEAFF. In DNA, the CDR3 is TGTGCCAGCGTGAGGGAGAACACTGAAGCTTTCTTT.

The chain couples TRBV6-1 to TRBJ2-6, with 8 nucleotides matching TRBD1. Per germline, CDR1 MNHNS and CDR2 SASEGT. The CDR3 runs 18 residues. V was clipped by 7 bases and J by 0 bases; unmatched bases: 11. CDR3 coding DNA: TGTGCCAGCACCCGACAGGGGACGATCAACTCTGGGGCCAACGTCCTGACTTTC. This codes for CASTRQGTINSGANVLTF.

The V call is TRBV12-3 or TRBV12-4, the J call TRBJ2-7; 7 nucleotides match TRBD1. The ends lost 8 bases at V and 2 bases at J; junction bases unmatched: 6. The CDR3 consists of 13 residues. CDR3: CASAAGTAYEQYF. CDR3 coding DNA: TGTGCCAGCGCGGCCGGGACAGCCTACGAGCAGTACTTC.

This chain joins TRBV7-9 and TRBJ2-5, with D possibly matching TRBD1 (6 bases). Germline V gene sequence: CDR1 SEHNR, CDR2 FQNEAQ (reference sequence). Trimming removed 8 bases from V and 4 bases from J, with 20 bases in between. The CDR3 loop spans 15 amino acids. The CDR3 nucleotides read TGTGCCAGCGCCGGGACAACCGTTCGCGGAGAGACCCAGTACTTC. This gives the protein CASAGTTVRGETQYF.

In its sample, this clonotype was seen many times. The gene calls are TRBV7-2 and TRBJ2-1; possibly TRBD1 or TRBD2 for D (5 bases each). In germline, CDR1 is SGHTA, CDR2 FQGNSA. The CDR3 sequence is 13 residues long. The V end was cut by 5 bases, the J end by 2 bases, with 7 bases between. The CDR3: CASSMGPYNEQFF. CDR3 in DNA: TGTGCCAGCAGCATGGGACCCTACAATGAGCAGTTCTTC.

The V call is TRBV18, the J call TRBJ2-1; D possibly corresponds to TRBD1 (6 bases). Germline V lookup: CDR1 KGHSH, CDR2 LQKENI. The CDR3 loop spans 18 amino acids. Trimming cost V 3 bases and J 3 bases, with 21 bases left between them. The DNA of the CDR3 is TGTGCCAGCTCACCCACCTTTAGGTTTGCGGACAGCTACAATGAGCAGTTCTTC. Its translation is CASSPTFRFADSYNEQFF.

This clonotype has more than one count but fewer than ten. The chain combines TRBV6-2 or TRBV6-3 with TRBJ2-1, with TRBD2 identical over 11 bases. The ends lost 6 bases at V and 0 bases at J; junction bases unmatched: 1. The CDR3 extends over 15 amino acids. Germline V gene lookup returns CDR1 MNHEY and CDR2 SVGEGT. In DNA, the CDR3 is TGTGCCAGCAGAACTAGCGGGAGCTCCTACAATGAGCAGTTCTTC. As protein: CASRTSGSSYNEQFF.

This clonotype was counted only a few times. The V call is TRBV7-6, the J call TRBJ2-1; 14 bases fit TRBD2. The CDR3 is 19 residues long. V trimming: 1 base; J trimming: 4 bases; junction bases outside the gene matches: 9. The germline CDR1 and CDR2 sequences are SGHVS and FNYEAQ. This CDR3 is CASSLVGGLAGGGYNEQFF. The CDR3 DNA reads as TGTGCCAGCAGCTTAGTGGGTGGACTAGCGGGGGGAGGATACAATGAGCAGTTCTTC.

This clonotype occurred a few times. The CDR3 DNA reads TGTGCCAGCAGTTTGTCGGCGGGGGGGCCTTTAGGAGAGACCCAGTACTTC. Its protein is CASSLSAGGPLGETQYF. The chain couples TRBV27 to TRBJ2-5; 9 bases line up with TRBD2. The V and J ends lost 3 bases and 4 bases, in that order; junction bases with no gene match: 12. The CDR3 has 17 amino acids. Per germline, CDR1 MNHEY and CDR2 SMNVEV (reference sequence).